The rows below give T cell receptor beta chains drawn from one sample of a study of naive and memory T cell subsets. TCRdb re-called the UMI-ligation and nested PCR reads through MiXCR, storing one row per CDR3 protein. The sample shows roughly 140,000 distinct CDR3 sequences, 15% to 20% of them seen only once. Material for sequencing was naive CD8+ T cells from blood. Source of these receptors: a human donor in good health. Each CDR3 is given with its conserved first and last residue. The D gene is left open where the match is weak. Clone size, where shown, is once, few, many, or a class for clones that have expanded.

j_call: TRBJ2-1
v_call: TRBV12-5
d_call: NA
clone_size: many
cdr3_nt: TGTGCTAGTGGTTTGCACACAGCTAGCCCCATAGGTGAGCAGTTCTTC
cdr3_aa: CASGLHTASPIGEQFF

j_call: TRBJ2-1
v_call: TRBV12-3/TRBV12-4
d_call: TRBD2
clone_size: few
cdr3_nt: TGTGCCAGCAGGGGGGGGAGAGTGGATGAGCAGTTCTTC
cdr3_aa: CASRGGRVDEQFF

j_call: TRBJ2-5
v_call: TRBV12-3/TRBV12-4
d_call: NA
clone_size: few
cdr3_nt: TGTGCCAGCAGAGATCTGGGGGAGACCCAGTACTTC
cdr3_aa: CASRDLGETQYF

j_call: TRBJ1-5
v_call: TRBV27
d_call: NA
clone_size: NA
cdr3_nt: TGTGCCAGCCGTGCGGGGGTTAGCGATCAGCCCCAGCATTTT
cdr3_aa: CASRAGVSDQPQHF

j_call: TRBJ2-3
v_call: TRBV9
d_call: NA
clone_size: NA
cdr3_nt: TGTGCCAGCAGCGTAATGGTTTCAGCAGATACGCAGTATTTT
cdr3_aa: CASSVMVSADTQYF

j_call: TRBJ2-5
v_call: TRBV25-1
d_call: NA
clone_size: NA
cdr3_nt: TGTGCCAGCAGTGAATATTGGGGGGCCGAAGAGACCCAGTACTTC
cdr3_aa: CASSEYWGAEETQYF

j_call: TRBJ1-2
v_call: TRBV27
d_call: NA
clone_size: few
cdr3_nt: TGTGCCAGCAGTAGCGGTCTGGTACATACTGGCTACACCTTC
cdr3_aa: CASSSGLVHTGYTF

j_call: TRBJ1-5
v_call: TRBV27
d_call: TRBD1
clone_size: NA
cdr3_nt: TGTGCCAGCGGCTTACTACAGGGGAATCAGCCCCAGCATTTT
cdr3_aa: CASGLLQGNQPQHF

j_call: TRBJ2-3
v_call: TRBV3-1
d_call: NA
clone_size: NA
cdr3_nt: TGTGCCAGCAGCCAAGGATCGTATTCTAGCCCACGGGATGGCACAGATACGCAGTATTTT
cdr3_aa: CASSQGSYSSPRDGTDTQYF

j_call: TRBJ2-5
v_call: TRBV20-1
d_call: NA
clone_size: few
cdr3_nt: TGCAGTGCTAGATCTGGGGCAGTTCAAGAGACCCAGTACTTC
cdr3_aa: CSARSGAVQETQYF

j_call: TRBJ2-1
v_call: TRBV5-1
d_call: NA
clone_size: NA
cdr3_nt: TGCGTCAAGGGGACATCGGGCGGCGGCAATGAGCAGTTCTTC
cdr3_aa: CVKGTSGGGNEQFF

j_call: TRBJ2-1
v_call: TRBV5-1
d_call: NA
clone_size: few
cdr3_nt: TGCGCCAGCAGCTTAAGCGGGCATTACAATGAGCAGTTCTTC
cdr3_aa: CASSLSGHYNEQFF

j_call: TRBJ2-3
v_call: TRBV6-5
d_call: NA
clone_size: few
cdr3_nt: TGTGCCAGCAGTTACCGGGACTTCCCTGGAGATACGCAGTATTTT
cdr3_aa: CASSYRDFPGDTQYF

j_call: TRBJ2-5
v_call: TRBV2
d_call: TRBD2
clone_size: NA
cdr3_nt: TGTGCCAGCAGCGGACTAGCGGGAAGCCAAGAGACCCAGTACTTC
cdr3_aa: CASSGLAGSQETQYF

j_call: TRBJ2-1
v_call: TRBV19
d_call: TRBD1
clone_size: few
cdr3_nt: TGTGCCAGTAGTGGGGACAGGGGATCCGATGAGCAGTTCTTC
cdr3_aa: CASSGDRGSDEQFF

j_call: TRBJ2-4
v_call: TRBV3-1
d_call: NA
clone_size: few
cdr3_nt: TGTGCCAGCAGCCAAGACCTAGCCAAAAACATTCAGTACTTC
cdr3_aa: CASSQDLAKNIQYF

j_call: TRBJ2-1
v_call: TRBV11-2
d_call: NA
clone_size: NA
cdr3_nt: TGTGCCAGCAGCCCCGGGGTCTCGGGGGAGCAGTTCTTC
cdr3_aa: CASSPGVSGEQFF

j_call: TRBJ2-5
v_call: TRBV9
d_call: TRBD2
clone_size: few
cdr3_nt: TGTGCCAGCAGCGACCCTAGCGGGCGGGAGACCCAGTACTTC
cdr3_aa: CASSDPSGRETQYF

j_call: TRBJ2-7
v_call: TRBV5-6
d_call: TRBD2
clone_size: once
cdr3_nt: TGTGCCAGCAGCTTACGGGCTAGCGGGAGCGGGTACGAGCAGTACTTC
cdr3_aa: CASSLRASGSGYEQYF

j_call: TRBJ1-6
v_call: TRBV5-6
d_call: NA
clone_size: NA
cdr3_nt: TGTGCCAGCAGCACTGGACTACCACCCCTCCACTTT
cdr3_aa: CASSTGLPPLHF

j_call: TRBJ2-7
v_call: TRBV3-1
d_call: NA
clone_size: few
cdr3_nt: TGTGCCAGCAGCCAAGGACTAGTCGGCTACGAGCAGTACTTC
cdr3_aa: CASSQGLVGYEQYF

j_call: TRBJ2-2
v_call: TRBV2
d_call: NA
clone_size: NA
cdr3_nt: TGTGCCAGCAGTGTGGAGCCTTCGAACACCGGGGAGCTGTTTTTT
cdr3_aa: CASSVEPSNTGELFF

j_call: TRBJ2-6
v_call: TRBV27
d_call: NA
clone_size: few
cdr3_nt: TGTGCCAGCAGTTTGTCTACGTCTGGGGCCAACGTCCTGACTTTC
cdr3_aa: CASSLSTSGANVLTF

j_call: TRBJ2-7
v_call: TRBV27
d_call: TRBD2
clone_size: NA
cdr3_nt: TGTGCCAGCAAACGACTAGCGGACCCCTACGAGCAGTACTTC
cdr3_aa: CASKRLADPYEQYF

j_call: TRBJ2-3
v_call: TRBV2
d_call: TRBD2
clone_size: few
cdr3_nt: TGTGCCAGCAGGGAGACTAGCGGGAGGACTTCTAGCACAGATACGCAGTATTTT
cdr3_aa: CASRETSGRTSSTDTQYF

j_call: TRBJ2-7
v_call: TRBV6-5
d_call: TRBD2
clone_size: NA
cdr3_nt: TGTGCCAGCAGACCGACCGGGGGGAGGGTCCACGAGCAGTACTTC
cdr3_aa: CASRPTGGRVHEQYF

j_call: TRBJ2-6
v_call: TRBV27
d_call: NA
clone_size: NA
cdr3_nt: TGTGCCAGCAGTGCCAGCTCTGGGGCCAACGTCCTGACTTTC
cdr3_aa: CASSASSGANVLTF

j_call: TRBJ1-5
v_call: TRBV21-1
d_call: NA
clone_size: NA
cdr3_nt: TGTGCCAGCAGCAGAGCCGCCGGACAGGGCAATCAGCCCCAGCATTTT
cdr3_aa: CASSRAAGQGNQPQHF

j_call: TRBJ2-2
v_call: TRBV7-8
d_call: NA
clone_size: NA
cdr3_nt: TGTGCCAGCAGGTATACCCGAGACAGGAGTACCGGGGAGCTGTTTTTT
cdr3_aa: CASRYTRDRSTGELFF

j_call: TRBJ2-7
v_call: TRBV28
d_call: NA
clone_size: NA
cdr3_nt: TGTGCCAGCAGTTTACTTACCGGGTCGCTGGGCTACGAGCAGTACTTC
cdr3_aa: CASSLLTGSLGYEQYF

j_call: TRBJ2-7
v_call: TRBV29-1
d_call: NA
clone_size: NA
cdr3_nt: TGCAGCGTTGAGGAGGGGGCGTCCTACGAGCAGTACTTC
cdr3_aa: CSVEEGASYEQYF

j_call: TRBJ2-7
v_call: TRBV15
d_call: NA
clone_size: NA
cdr3_nt: TGTGCCACCAGCATCGGTTCGATGGGCTACGAGCAGTACTTC
cdr3_aa: CATSIGSMGYEQYF

j_call: TRBJ1-5
v_call: TRBV7-2
d_call: NA
clone_size: NA
cdr3_nt: TGTGCCAGCAGCTCCCCAATGGAGCGTGATCAGCCCCAGCATTTT
cdr3_aa: CASSSPMERDQPQHF

j_call: TRBJ2-7
v_call: TRBV20-1
d_call: TRBD2
clone_size: few
cdr3_nt: TGCAGTGCTGGAAGCGGGGAACAATACGAGCAGTACTTC
cdr3_aa: CSAGSGEQYEQYF

j_call: TRBJ2-7
v_call: TRBV4-3
d_call: TRBD1
clone_size: few
cdr3_nt: TGCGCCAGCAGCCAAGAGGGACAGGACTCCTACGAGCAGTACTTC
cdr3_aa: CASSQEGQDSYEQYF

j_call: TRBJ2-1
v_call: TRBV5-1
d_call: NA
clone_size: NA
cdr3_nt: TGCGCCAGCAGCTTGACCCCCTACAATGAGCAGTTCTTC
cdr3_aa: CASSLTPYNEQFF

j_call: TRBJ2-2
v_call: TRBV6-5
d_call: NA
clone_size: NA
cdr3_nt: TGTGCCAGCAGTTACGGGGCGAACACCGGGGAGCTGTTTTTT
cdr3_aa: CASSYGANTGELFF

j_call: TRBJ2-2
v_call: TRBV24-1
d_call: NA
clone_size: many
cdr3_nt: TGTGCCACCAGTGATTTAGCAGTAATGGGGGGCGCGGACACCGGGGAGCTGTTTTTT
cdr3_aa: CATSDLAVMGGADTGELFF

j_call: TRBJ2-3
v_call: TRBV29-1
d_call: NA
clone_size: few
cdr3_nt: TGCAGCGTTGAAGATCCTGAGGGACCGCCAGATACGCAGTATTTT
cdr3_aa: CSVEDPEGPPDTQYF

j_call: TRBJ2-6
v_call: TRBV27
d_call: NA
clone_size: few
cdr3_nt: TGTGCCAGCAGTTTATTGGCAGGTGGTATCTCTGGGGCCAACGTCCTGACTTTC
cdr3_aa: CASSLLAGGISGANVLTF

j_call: TRBJ2-1
v_call: TRBV6-2/TRBV6-3
d_call: TRBD2
clone_size: NA
cdr3_nt: TGTGCCAGCAGCACGGTGACTAGCGGGAGGGCCGGTGAGCAGTTCTTC
cdr3_aa: CASSTVTSGRAGEQFF